This TCR beta chain was captured by sequencing in a study of T-cell memory formation after mild COVID-19. Concerning this clonotype: Its specificity is not known.

The length of the CDR3 is 14 residues. Trimming removed 1 base from V and 4 bases from J; junction bases left unmatched: 5. Germline CDR1 DFQATT, CDR2 SNEGSKA (reference sequence). Whole-study findings and limits: Clones that got smaller from day 15 to 85 had even CD4/CD8, while clones growing later tipped toward CD4+. Pre-infection memory harbored some responding clones, suggesting cross-reactive memory joined.

5'RACE primed from the constant segment yielded TCR alpha and TCR beta cDNA libraries bearing sample barcodes and UMIs. TCRdb analysed the 5' RACE reads with MiXCR anew, one entry per CDR3 protein. The sample lists approximately 250,000 distinct CDR3 sequences; around 17% were seen once. The chain recombines TRBV20-1 with TRBJ2-5, with 8 bases lining up with TRBD1. The source material was PBMCs or a T cell subset sorted from them (not recorded which). This receptor was taken from a man between 18 and 29 years old who had mild COVID-19 (a few samples of this study predate the infection). Cell type and time point are not known. The CDR3 sequence: CSARVGQGPETQYF. DNA for the CDR3: TGCAGTGCTAGAGTCGGACAGGGACCAGAGACCCAGTACTTC.